These 15 T cell receptor beta chains were sequenced from one sample in a study of blood T cell repertoires in COVID-19. Measured with immunoSEQ multiplex PCR; TCRdb has only the in-frame clones, and not every one. The sample has roughly 220,000 clones; more than 65% are singletons. Sequenced input: peripheral blood. The receptors come from an older woman with acute or convalescent COVID-19.

V usage is TRBV11-2 and J usage is TRBJ1-2; a possible D gene is TRBD1 (5 bases). The germline V gene encodes CDR1 SGHAT and CDR2 FQNNGV. V dropped 0 bases and J dropped 1 base, with 15 bases sitting between them. The CDR3 runs 17 residues. CDR3 sequence (DNA): TGTGCCAGCAGCTTAGATCCTTCGGGGGGGGATAACTATGGCTACACCTTC. As protein: CASSLDPSGGDNYGYTF.

The rearrangement uses TRBV18 and TRBJ2-2; 7 bases line up with TRBD1. In germline, CDR1 is KGHSH, CDR2 LQKENI. Trimming cost V 6 bases and J 3 bases; bases outside gene matches: 7. The CDR3 runs to 15 residues. CDR3 in DNA: TGTGCCAGCTCCAAGGGACAGTCCGACACCGGGGAGCTGTTTTTT. It specifies CASSKGQSDTGELFF.

V gene TRBV3-1 (or the pseudogene TRBV3-2) combines with J gene TRBJ1-2; no definite D call. Trimming left V 1 base short and J 7 bases short, with 10 bases between. CDR1 is LGHDT and CDR2 is YNNKEL in the germline V gene (reference sequence). The CDR3 is 13 residues long. The CDR3 DNA sequence: TGTGCCAGCAGCCAAGTACCATCTATTGGCTACACCTTC. Encoded protein: CASSQVPSIGYTF.

In its sample, this clone was seen a few times. The gene calls are TRBV5-1 and TRBJ2-4; 7 bases agree with TRBD1. Looked up from germline, CDR1 is SGHRS and CDR2 is YFSETQ. The CDR3 consists of 17 residues. After removal of 2 bases from V and 0 bases from J, the junction contained 8 bases not matched to a gene. The chain's CDR3 is CASSFGTDKLAKNIQYF. CDR3 nucleotides: TGCGCCAGCAGCTTCGGGACAGACAAACTAGCCAAAAACATTCAGTACTTC.

The V and J genes are TRBV6-7 and TRBJ2-7, with D maybe TRBD1 (6 bases). TRBV6-7 is marked as an open reading frame, function uncertain. V lost 6 bases to trimming and J lost 1 base, with 16 bases between them. This CDR3 spans 15 amino acids. CDR3: CASSRGQAASYEQYF. In DNA form, the CDR3 reads TGTGCCAGCAGCCGGGGACAAGCGGCTTCCTACGAGCAGTACTTC.

This clone showed up just a few times. The genes are TRBV12-3 or TRBV12-4 and TRBJ1-5; D perhaps matches TRBD1 (6 bases). The CDR3 extends over 13 amino acids. The V gene lost 6 bases and the J gene lost 5 bases, with 11 bases spanning the gap. The CDR3 sequence: CASSQGYDQPQHF. CDR3 DNA: TGTGCCAGCAGCCAGGGGTACGATCAGCCCCAGCATTTT.

The chain couples TRBV13 to TRBJ2-5, with D possibly TRBD2 on 5 matching bases. With 5 bases removed from V and 4 bases from J, the gap between germline ends came to 11 bases. Germline CDR1 PRHDT, CDR2 FYEKMQ (reference sequence). This CDR3 spans 13 amino acids. CDR3 in DNA: TGTGCCAGCAGCCAGGACTCTAGAGAGACCCAGTACTTC. Its translation is CASSQDSRETQYF.

This rearrangement joins TRBV6-6 to TRBJ2-5; 10 bases agree with TRBD2. V lost 2 bases, J lost 3 bases, and 6 bases stayed unmatched. Germline V gene lookup returns CDR1 MNHNY and CDR2 SVGAGI (reference sequence). There are 16 residues in the CDR3. The CDR3, as DNA: TGTGCCAGCAGTTACGCCCTAACTAGCGGGGAAGAGACCCAGTACTTC. Residues: CASSYALTSGEETQYF.

This rearrangement joins TRBV18 to TRBJ1-2; 8 bases are a match to TRBD1. The germline CDR1 and CDR2 sequences are KGHSH and LQKENI. V lost 6 bases to trimming and J lost 3 bases; unmatched junction nucleotides: 6. The CDR3 is 14 residues long. CDR3 sequence: CASSRDRRDYGYTF. The CDR3 bases are TGTGCCAGCTCGCGGGACAGGAGGGACTATGGCTACACCTTC.

This clone has just a few counts. The genes are TRBV5-1 and TRBJ2-5; D may be TRBD2 (5 bases). Per the germline V gene, CDR1 is SGHRS and CDR2 is YFSETQ. CDR3 length: 14 amino acids. Between the trimmed V and J ends, which lost 0 bases and 3 bases, there was a span of 9 bases. CDR3: CASSLAGVEETQYF. CDR3 bases: TGCGCCAGCAGCTTGGCCGGGGTGGAAGAGACCCAGTACTTC.

J is TRBJ1-2 and V is TRBV5-1; D gene ambiguous. The CDR3 is 12 amino acids. The germline V and J ends were trimmed by 0 bases and 6 bases, with 6 bases remaining between them. From germline, CDR1 is SGHRS and CDR2 YFSETQ. CDR3 DNA sequence: TGCGCCAGCAGCTTGGTGTTCGATGGCTACACCTTC. Translation gives CASSLVFDGYTF.

J is TRBJ2-5 and V is TRBV15; perhaps TRBD1 as D (7 bases). Trimming shortened V by 0 bases and J by 8 bases, and 16 bases separated the two germline ends. CDR3 size: 15 residues. CDR1 and CDR2 from the germline V gene are LNHNV and YYDKDF (reference sequence). CDR3 sequence: CATSRDHQGGNTQYF. The DNA of the CDR3 is TGTGCCACCAGCAGAGATCACCAGGGGGGAAATACCCAGTACTTC.

The chain joins TRBV18 to TRBJ2-5, with D perhaps being TRBD1 or TRBD2 (5 bases each). The CDR3 spans 14 residues. In germline, CDR1 is KGHSH, CDR2 LQKENI. V was pared by 6 bases and J by 4 bases, with 15 bases between. Here the CDR3 reads CASSPGSPGETQYF. The CDR3 DNA sequence: TGTGCCAGCTCGCCAGGGAGTCCGGGAGAGACCCAGTACTTC. The full variable domain, with the rest looked up from reference TRBV18 and TRBJ2-5, is NAGVMQNPRHLVRRRGQEARLRCSPMKGHSHVYWYRQLPEEGLKFMVYLQKENIIDESGMPKERFSAEFPKEGPSILRIQQVVRGDSAAYFCASSPGSPGETQYFGPGTRLLVL.

The chain uses TRBV5-1 and TRBJ1-1; D not resolved. The V end was cut by 2 bases, the J end by 5 bases, with 10 bases between. In germline, CDR1 is SGHRS, CDR2 YFSETQ. CDR3 size: 13 residues. CDR3: CASSLYSETEAFF. Here the CDR3 DNA reads TGCGCCAGCAGCTTATACTCCGAGACTGAAGCTTTCTTT.

The rearrangement uses TRBV30 and TRBJ1-2; D gene unclear. CDR1 is GTSNPN and CDR2 is SVGIG in the germline V gene (reference sequence). V shed 2 bases and J shed 8 bases, with 12 bases lying between them. The CDR3 covers 12 residues. In DNA form, the CDR3 reads TGTGCCTGGAGTTTGACTGCCGGGGGCTACACCTTC. Its translation: CAWSLTAGGYTF.